The 29 T cell receptor beta chains reported below all come from one sample, sequenced in a study of OX40 agonist ivuxolimab in advanced cancers. The protocol was immunoSEQ multiplex PCR, while the TCRdb copy is restricted to in-frame clones and leaves out a portion. The table includes roughly 64,000 clones, approximately 80% detected once. Sequenced here: CD4+ or CD8+ T cells sorted from blood, sampled in a trial of the OX40 agonist ivuxolimab. The source is an adult with an advanced solid tumor such as melanoma, head and neck, liver or kidney cancer.

CDR3 sequence (DNA): TGTGCCAGCAGCTTGCAGCCGCGCGGGGGGGCAGGAGAGACCCAGTACTTC. Amino acids: CASSLQPRGGAGETQYF. This chain connects TRBV7-8 to TRBJ2-5, with 9 bases aligning to TRBD2. The CDR3 runs to 17 residues. Germline CDR1 SGHVS, CDR2 FQNEAQ. The V segment lost 3 bases and the J segment 4 bases; nucleotides outside the gene matches: 12.

The rearrangement uses TRBV7-9 and TRBJ2-5; 7 positions match TRBD2. The CDR3 has 16 residues. CDR1 and CDR2 from the germline V gene are SEHNR and FQNEAQ (reference sequence). V lost 2 bases, J lost 2 bases, and 8 bases stayed unmatched. CDR3 nucleotides: TGTGCCAGCAGCTTAAAGCGGGGCGTGGGGCAAGAGACCCAGTACTTC. As protein: CASSLKRGVGQETQYF.

This sequence joins TRBV14 and TRBJ2-6, with 8 bases identical to TRBD2. V was pared by 7 bases and J by 0 bases, with 5 bases of the junction left unmatched. The CDR3 is 16 residues long. Germline CDR1 is SGHDN and CDR2 is FVKESK. The CDR3 region has the DNA TGTGCCAGCAAAAGCGGGAGTGGCTCTGGGGCCAACGTCCTGACTTTC. It yields the protein CASKSGSGSGANVLTF.

This chain joins TRBV6-6 and TRBJ2-4; 11 nucleotides match TRBD2. CDR1 is MNHNY, CDR2 SVGAGI, per germline (reference sequence). The CDR3 sequence is 15 residues long. The V segment lost 2 bases and the J segment 7 bases; nucleotides outside the gene matches: 4. The CDR3 DNA reads as TGTGCCAGCAGTTACCCAACTAGCGGGGGTAACATTCAGTACTTC. Amino acid sequence: CASSYPTSGGNIQYF.

The rearrangement uses TRBV28 and TRBJ2-7; D ambiguous. The CDR3 runs 13 residues. Trimming removed 7 bases at V and 0 bases at J, with 10 bases between. Germline loops: CDR1 MDHEN, CDR2 SYDVKM. CDR3 in amino acids: CASKQLSSYEQYF. CDR3 nucleotides: TGTGCCAGCAAACAGTTGAGCTCCTACGAGCAGTACTTC.

The table lists this clone with a count of one. This chain links TRBV19 with TRBJ2-3; the match to TRBD2 covers 8 bases. Germline V gives CDR1 LNHDA, CDR2 SQIVND (reference sequence). Trimming cost V 6 bases and J 4 bases; bases outside gene matches: 3. This CDR3 spans 13 amino acids. Here the CDR3 DNA reads TGTGCCAGTAGAACGGGAGGGTCAGATACGCAGTATTTT. It codes for CASRTGGSDTQYF.

The V call is TRBV9, the J call TRBJ2-5; 9 bases align to TRBD2. The CDR3 is made up of 15 amino acids. Trimming at V came to 4 bases and at J to 1 base, leaving 5 bases not matched to a gene. The V gene's germline CDR1 is SGDLS and CDR2 YYNGEE. The CDR3 protein is CASSPSSGTQETQYF. For the CDR3, the DNA is TGTGCCAGCAGCCCCTCTAGCGGGACCCAAGAGACCCAGTACTTC.

On this clone itself: Other DNA sequences in this specimen translate into the identical CDR3. The DNA of the CDR3 is TGTGCCAGCAGTTTTCTAGCGGGAGGTACCGGGGAGCTGTTTTTT. Translated, it gives CASSFLAGGTGELFF. This chain connects TRBV27 to TRBJ2-2, with 11 bases fitting TRBD2. V lost 3 bases, J lost 5 bases, and 2 bases stayed unmatched. The CDR3 consists of 15 residues. Germline V gene lookup returns CDR1 MNHEY and CDR2 SMNVEV (reference sequence).

CDR3: CASSPRGRADMNTEAFF. Here the CDR3 DNA reads TGCGCCAGCAGCCCTCGGGGCAGGGCCGACATGAACACTGAAGCTTTCTTT. The chain has TRBV4-1 and TRBJ1-1; D might be TRBD1 (5 bases). The germline V gene encodes CDR1 MGHRA and CDR2 YSYEKL. V lost 4 bases and J 0 bases, leaving 18 bases between the germline ends. The length of the CDR3 is 17 residues.

The chain joins TRBV4-3 to TRBJ1-2; D is uncertain. Germline V gene lookup returns CDR1 LGHNA and CDR2 YSLEER. V dropped 0 bases and J dropped 5 bases, with 10 bases sitting between them. The CDR3 is 14 amino acids. In DNA form, the CDR3 reads TGCGCCAGCAGCCAAGATTTTGACGGGTATGGCTACACCTTC. Translated: CASSQDFDGYGYTF.

This rearrangement joins TRBV5-1 to TRBJ1-4; D gene unclear. V was clipped by 5 bases and J by 2 bases, with 10 bases between them. Germline CDR1 and CDR2: SGHRS and YFSETQ. This CDR3 has 14 residues. CDR3 amino acids: CASREGRTNEKLFF. Here the CDR3 DNA reads TGCGCCAGCAGGGAAGGGAGGACTAATGAAAAACTGTTTTTT.

The chain uses TRBV9 and TRBJ1-2, with 8 bases that match TRBD1. The CDR3 totals 13 residues. Germline V lookup: CDR1 SGDLS, CDR2 YYNGEE. V shed 4 bases, J shed 6 bases, and the junction held 5 bases outside the gene matches. CDR3 DNA: TGTGCCAGCAGCACCGGACAGGGAGATGGCTACACCTTC. It specifies CASSTGQGDGYTF.

V and J are TRBV5-1 and TRBJ2-7, with a tentative D call TRBD1 (5 bases). This CDR3 comprises 16 residues. Germline V gene data show CDR1 as SGHRS and CDR2 as YFSETQ. The V end was cut by 1 base, the J end by 0 bases, with 14 bases between. The CDR3 spells CASSLRSGASSYEQYF. DNA of the CDR3: TGCGCCAGCAGCTTGAGGAGTGGGGCCAGCTCCTACGAGCAGTACTTC.

V gene TRBV27 combines with J gene TRBJ1-5; maybe TRBD1 (6 bases). The V gene lost 2 bases and the J gene lost 4 bases, with 9 bases spanning the gap. There are 14 residues in the CDR3. The germline CDR1 and CDR2 sequences are MNHEY and SMNVEV (reference sequence). The CDR3 here is CASSLRGANQPQHF. For the CDR3, the DNA is TGTGCCAGCAGTTTAAGGGGGGCAAATCAGCCCCAGCATTTT.

This clone has just one count. The chain carries TRBV25-1 and TRBJ2-7; TRBD1 matches 11 bases. This CDR3 spans 16 amino acids. Germline CDR1 MGHDK, CDR2 SYGVNS. J was trimmed by 0 bases and V by 5 bases; bases with no gene match: 6. The DNA of the CDR3 is TGTGCCAGCAGTATCGCCGGGACAGGGGGCTCCTACGAGCAGTACTTC. This translates into CASSIAGTGGSYEQYF.

The chain is built from TRBV4-2 and TRBJ2-5; D gene uncertain. CDR1 and CDR2 (germline): LGHNA, YNFKEQ. V gave up 0 bases and J gave up 9 bases, with 11 bases separating them. The length of the CDR3 is 13 residues. CDR3 in amino acids: CASSQDPGRAQYF. CDR3 in DNA: TGTGCCAGCAGCCAAGACCCGGGTAGGGCCCAGTACTTC.

This rearrangement joins TRBV5-1 to TRBJ2-3, with D perhaps TRBD1 (5 bases). Germline V gene data show CDR1 as SGHRS and CDR2 as YFSETQ. The V end lost 0 bases, the J end lost 1 base, and 6 bases lay between the germline ends. The CDR3 has 14 amino acids. The CDR3 here is CASSLVQGTDTQYF. The CDR3 DNA is TGCGCCAGCAGCTTGGTACAGGGCACAGATACGCAGTATTTT.

The chain links TRBV2 to TRBJ1-4; D is uncertain. The CDR3 consists of 15 residues. The V gene's germline CDR1 is SNHLY and CDR2 FYNNEI. The germline V and J ends were trimmed by 5 bases and 4 bases, with 14 bases remaining between them. CDR3 residues: CASSKDGLHNEKLFF. CDR3 bases: TGTGCCAGCAGTAAGGACGGACTCCATAATGAAAAACTGTTTTTT.

In this sample, this clone turned up once. The rearrangement uses TRBV13 and TRBJ2-1; D ambiguous. Germline values: CDR1 PRHDT, CDR2 FYEKMQ (reference sequence). The CDR3 runs to 12 residues. V was pared by 5 bases and J by 8 bases, with 10 bases between. CDR3: CASSPLGDEQFF. The DNA of the CDR3 is TGTGCCAGCAGCCCCTTGGGTGATGAGCAGTTCTTC.

The chain carries TRBV21-1 and TRBJ2-7; the D call TRBD1 from the table was never checked on the DNA. TRBV21-1 is a pseudogene segment. The CDR3 is made up of 15 amino acids. CDR3 nucleotide sequence: TGTGCCAGCAGCAAACGAGACAGGGGAAACTACGAGCAGTACTTC. It yields the protein CASSKRDRGNYEQYF.

J is TRBJ2-5 and V is TRBV29-1; maybe TRBD2 (6 bases). V lost 3 bases, J lost 4 bases, and 12 bases lay in between. The germline gives CDR1 SQVTM, CDR2 ANQGSEA. This CDR3 is built from 13 residues. CDR3: CSVESEGGETQYF. In DNA form, the CDR3 reads TGCAGCGTTGAGAGCGAGGGAGGAGAGACCCAGTACTTC.

V gene TRBV7-2 combines with J gene TRBJ1-1; D call uncertain. The CDR3 consists of 15 residues. V was clipped by 2 bases and J by 0 bases, with 10 bases between them. Germline CDR1 SGHTA, CDR2 FQGNSA. Here the CDR3 reads CASSLTPGLNTEAFF. For the CDR3, the DNA is TGTGCCAGCAGCTTAACCCCGGGCCTGAACACTGAAGCTTTCTTT. Using reference TRBV7-2 and TRBJ1-1 for the parts outside the CDR3, the full variable domain is GAGVSQSPSNKVTEKGKDVELRCDPISGHTALYWYRQSLGQGLEFLIYFQGNSAPDKSGLPSDRFSAERTGGSVSTLTIQRTQQEDSAVYLCASSLTPGLNTEAFFGQGTRLTVV.

The chain couples TRBV9 to TRBJ2-1, with D unclear. Germline loops: CDR1 SGDLS, CDR2 YYNGEE. The V end was cut by 0 bases, the J end by 6 bases, with 4 bases between. The CDR3 is 12 residues long. The DNA of the CDR3 is TGTGCCAGCAGCGTAGGGACCAATGAGCAGTTCTTC. This translates into CASSVGTNEQFF.

The chain employs TRBV18 and TRBJ1-2; the D is unclear. Germline assignment: CDR1 KGHSH and CDR2 LQKENI. The CDR3 is 14 residues long. V lost 3 bases to trimming and J lost 5 bases, with 13 bases between them. The CDR3 DNA is TGTGCCAGCTCACCGGAGGAAATCGGGTATGGCTACACCTTC. Protein: CASSPEEIGYGYTF.

This chain uses TRBV2 with TRBJ1-4; the D is unclear. Per the germline V gene, CDR1 is SNHLY and CDR2 is FYNNEI. The CDR3 is 12 residues long. Trimming removed 6 bases at V and 6 bases at J, with 8 bases between. Here the CDR3 reads CASRERDEKLFF. The DNA of the CDR3 is TGTGCCAGCAGAGAAAGGGATGAAAAACTGTTTTTT. Drawing the rest from reference TRBV2 and TRBJ1-4, the complete variable domain is EPEVTQTPSHQVTQMGQEVILRCVPISNHLYFYWYRQILGQKVEFLVSFYNNEISEKSEIFDDQFSVERPDGSNFTLKIRSTKLEDSAMYFCASRERDEKLFFGSGTQLSVL.

This clone is termed large. The identical CDR3 is also encoded by other nucleotide sequences in the sample. The V and J genes are TRBV7-2 and TRBJ2-3; D possibly corresponds to TRBD1 (5 bases). Germline V CDR1 and CDR2: SGHTA, FQGNSA. V lost 2 bases and J 2 bases, leaving 8 bases between the germline ends. The CDR3 extends over 14 amino acids. This CDR3 reads CASSLQGSTDTQYF. CDR3 nucleotide sequence: TGTGCCAGCAGCTTACAGGGCTCCACAGATACGCAGTATTTT.

V usage is TRBV5-1 and J usage is TRBJ2-5, with D possibly TRBD2 on 5 matching bases. The J call may be mistaken, given a closer DNA end match to TRBJ2-7. There are 15 residues in the CDR3. Germline values: CDR1 SGHRS, CDR2 YFSETQ. In nucleotides, the CDR3 is TGCGCCAGCAGCGGCGGACTGATAAGCTCCTACGAGCAGTACTTC. This codes for CASSGGLISSYEQYF.

The CDR3 protein is CASRAGAGGYNEQFF. The CDR3 DNA reads TGTGCCAGCAGGGCAGGTGCGGGGGGCTACAATGAGCAGTTCTTC. The chain employs TRBV6-5 and TRBJ2-1, with TRBD2 identical over 8 bases. This CDR3 is built from 15 residues. Germline values: CDR1 MNHEY, CDR2 SVGAGI. The J segment lost 3 bases and the V segment lost 6 bases, leaving 7 bases of the junction unmatched.

The J gene is TRBJ1-5, the V gene TRBV19; possibly TRBD1 for D (5 bases). Germline V lookup: CDR1 LNHDA, CDR2 SQIVND (reference sequence). This CDR3 region has 13 residues. V gave up 7 bases and J gave up 7 bases, with 14 bases separating them. In nucleotides, the CDR3 is TGTGCCAGTAATCGGGCGGGGGGGCAGCCCCAGCATTTT. Translating it yields CASNRAGGQPQHF. Using reference TRBV19 and TRBJ1-5 for the parts outside the CDR3, the full variable domain is DGGITQSPKYLFRKEGQNVTLSCEQNLNHDAMYWYRQDPGQGLRLIYYSQIVNDFQKGDIAEGYSVSREKKESFPLTVTSAQKNPTAFYLCASNRAGGQPQHFGDGTRLSIL.